This T cell receptor beta chain was recovered during a study of vaccination and CD4 T cells after COVID-19. Study-level background: Participants got two doses of BNT162b2 or mRNA-1273 vaccine. Diagnosis preceded the drawing of post-COVID samples by a median roughly 96 days (range 35 to 161).

CD4+ T cells that had been cultured provided DNA sequenced with the Oncomine TCR Beta short-read assay. TCRdb reanalysed the PCR reads using MiXCR and keeps one entry per CDR3 protein. This sample has about 21,000 distinct CDR3 sequences, with 35% to 45% found just once. Germline V CDR1 and CDR2: MNHNS, SASEGT. Trimming took 0 bases from V and 3 from J, leaving 6 bases between them. The CDR3 runs 14 residues. The treatment: approximately nine-day PBMC culture with coronavirus spike peptide pools or control peptides (ViraFEST assay). Of note for this clonotype: Its antigen is still unknown.

J is TRBJ1-5 and V is TRBV6-1; D gene uncertain. This TCR was recovered from a human donor who had recovered from COVID-19. This specimen was CD4+ T cells from blood, cultured in vitro, taken before SARS-CoV-2 vaccination. CDR3 sequence reads: CASSEALSNQPQHF. The CDR3 coding sequence is TGTGCCAGCAGTGAAGCGCTCTCCAATCAGCCCCAGCATTTT.